Only a few counts were recorded for the clone carrying this TCR beta chain. No antigen is known for it. cDNA synthesis used the whole RNA isolate, giving expressed TCRB sequences. The protocol was immunoSEQ multiplex PCR, while the TCRdb copy is restricted to in-frame clones and leaves out a portion. The table lists roughly 220,000 clones, under 20% of them singletons. V was clipped by 4 bases and J by 7 bases, with 11 bases between them. Looked up from germline, CDR1 is SGHTA and CDR2 is FQGNSA. CDR3 length: 12 amino acids. The data derive from a study of beta chain features in type 1 diabetes. Cell sorting via CD45RO/CCR7/CD25/CD127/CD95/CD27 was performed to obtain CD4+ naive, central memory, regulatory and stem cell-like memory cells. Points from the study as a whole: Type 1 diabetes patients showed a moderate but significant shortening of TCRB CDR3s in all four CD4+ subsets. Compared to healthy donors, patients appeared to have naive, central memory and Treg TCRB repertoires that were more alike.

Sequenced input: naive CD4+ T cells from blood. This receptor was taken from a man aged 30 to 45 with type 1 diabetes. V usage is TRBV7-2 and J usage is TRBJ2-7, with D possibly TRBD1 on 6 matching bases. This chain's CDR3 is CASSSRGWEQYF. CDR3 nucleotide sequence: TGTGCCAGCAGCTCCAGGGGATGGGAGCAGTACTTC.